What follows are 26 T cell receptor beta chains derived from one specimen sequenced in a study of cytomegalovirus exposure and HLA in healthy donors (dated 2017 in TCRdb). Receptors were amplified or captured by the immunoSEQ multiplex PCR assay. For the multiplex PCR, a mixture combining 60 forward primers for TCR Vbeta segments and 13 reverse primers for TCR Jbeta segments was used. TCRdb obtained this table from immuneACCESS and retained in-frame rearrangements with V and J assigned. These tables miss some clones; where compared with another copy, unresolved V genes account for less than half of the shortfall, and the remainder is unexplained. This sample is represented by around 200,000 clones; 74% of them were singletons. The ten largest account for approximately 3.1% of the sample. Sequencing input: PBMCs. Receptors were obtained from a young woman in good health and CMV-seropositive.

DNA of the CDR3: TGCGCCAGCAGCCATTCCCCCGAGGGAAAGACTGAAGCTTTCTTT. This codes for CASSHSPEGKTEAFF. The rearrangement uses TRBV5-1 and TRBJ1-1, with D unresolved. The CDR3 runs to 15 residues. Germline V gene lookup returns CDR1 SGHRS and CDR2 YFSETQ. The V and J ends lost 4 bases and 5 bases respectively, with 18 bases between them.

V usage is TRBV2 and J usage is TRBJ1-3; perhaps TRBD1 as D (5 bases). Deletions cut 8 bases from V and 0 bases from J, with 11 bases between. This CDR3 is built from 14 residues. CDR1 SNHLY and CDR2 FYNNEI come from the germline V gene. For the CDR3, the DNA is TGTGCCAGCGCCAGGGCTTCCTCTGGAAACACCATATATTTT. This translates into CASARASSGNTIYF.

The rearrangement joins TRBV5-1 to TRBJ2-7; the D gene is possibly TRBD2 (6 bases). With 0 bases removed from V and 2 bases from J, the gap between germline ends came to 9 bases. The CDR3 has 14 amino acids. Germline V gene lookup returns CDR1 SGHRS and CDR2 YFSETQ. In DNA, the CDR3 is TGCGCCAGCAGCTTGGGACTAGGAACCTACGAGCAGTACTTC. It yields the protein CASSLGLGTYEQYF. The whole variable domain, remainder taken from reference TRBV5-1 and TRBJ2-7, is KAGVTQTPRYLIKTRGQQVTLSCSPISGHRSVSWYQQTPGQGLQFLFEYFSETQRNKGNFPGRFSGRQFSNSRSEMNVSTLELGDSALYLCASSLGLGTYEQYFGPGTRLTVT.

V gene TRBV28 combines with J gene TRBJ1-1; TRBD1 might be the D (5 bases). The germline V gene has CDR1 MDHEN and CDR2 SYDVKM. The CDR3 is 15 residues long. The V and J ends lost 2 bases and 0 bases respectively, with 10 bases between them. The CDR3 DNA reads as TGTGCCAGCAGTTTAAGGACAATCATGAACACTGAAGCTTTCTTT. Translating gives CASSLRTIMNTEAFF.

This clone came up a few times. This chain connects TRBV6-6 to TRBJ1-2; 8 bases are shared with TRBD1. With 8 bases clipped from V and 6 bases from J, the junction kept 8 bases outside the gene matches. The CDR3 totals 13 residues. Germline V lookup: CDR1 MNHNY, CDR2 SVGAGI (reference sequence). This CDR3 reads CASGATGVHGYTF. Here the CDR3 DNA reads TGTGCCAGCGGGGCGACAGGGGTCCATGGCTACACCTTC.

The V call is TRBV11-2, the J call TRBJ2-5; TRBD2 is a possible D gene (5 bases). The CDR3 has 15 amino acids. Trimming left V 3 bases short and J 1 base short, with 12 bases between. CDR1 SGHAT and CDR2 FQNNGV come from the germline V gene. For the CDR3, the DNA is TGTGCCAGCAGCTTTAATCCAGGACTCCAAGAGACCCAGTACTTC. Amino acids: CASSFNPGLQETQYF.

This clone was seen more than once but under ten times. The chain uses TRBV28 and TRBJ2-1, with 14 bases that match TRBD2. CDR1 is MDHEN, CDR2 SYDVKM, per germline. There are 16 residues in the CDR3. Trimming took 4 bases from V and 6 from J; bases not matched to a gene: 5. This chain's CDR3 is CASSSLTSGRANEQFF. The CDR3 DNA reads as TGTGCCAGCAGTTCTCTGACTAGCGGGAGGGCCAATGAGCAGTTCTTC.

This rearrangement joins TRBV7-2 to TRBJ2-2, with TRBD1 matching 8 bases. With 5 bases clipped from V and 0 bases from J, the junction kept 2 bases outside the gene matches. CDR1 and CDR2 from the germline V gene are SGHTA and FQGNSA. The CDR3 is made up of 15 amino acids. DNA of the CDR3: TGTGCCAGCAGCCTGGACAGGGCGAACACCGGGGAGCTGTTTTTT. It specifies CASSLDRANTGELFF.

The rearrangement links TRBV10-2 to TRBJ2-2, with 10 positions matching TRBD1. CDR1 and CDR2 (germline): WSHSY, SAAADI. The CDR3 covers 16 residues. V gave up 5 bases and J gave up 4 bases; unmatched junction bases: 7. CDR3 in DNA: TGCGCCAGCAGTCTCGGGACAGGGGTGGGCACCGGGGAGCTGTTTTTT. This translates into CASSLGTGVGTGELFF.

The chain recombines TRBV7-6 with TRBJ2-5; TRBD2 agrees at 12 bases. The assigned J gene may be wrong: the sequence end matches TRBJ2-7 better. Germline CDR1 reads SGHVS; CDR2 reads FNYEAQ. The CDR3 runs to 14 residues. CDR3: CASSLLAGGYEQYF. In nucleotides, the CDR3 is TGTGCCAGCAGCCTACTAGCGGGGGGCTACGAGCAGTACTTC.

This clone was seen only once. The chain is built from TRBV5-1 and TRBJ1-3, with 10 positions matching TRBD1. The trim removed 4 bases at V and 0 bases at J, leaving 7 bases unmatched. The CDR3 spans 17 residues. Germline V lookup: CDR1 SGHRS, CDR2 YFSETQ. Written as DNA, the CDR3 is TGCGCCAGCAGCATGGACAGGGGGGTACTCTCTGGAAACACCATATATTTT. It translates to CASSMDRGVLSGNTIYF.

This clone was detected only once. In DNA form, the CDR3 reads TGCGCCAGCAGCTTGCGCGGACAGGGGGCGGACACCATATATTTT. Encoded protein: CASSLRGQGADTIYF. The V and J genes are TRBV5-1 and TRBJ1-3; TRBD1 agrees at 11 bases. J lost 8 bases, V lost 1 base, and 5 bases had no gene match. The length of the CDR3 is 15 residues. Germline CDR1 and CDR2: SGHRS and YFSETQ.

CDR3: CASSPGTGGDYEQYF. CDR3 coding DNA: TGTGCCAGCAGTCCCGGGACAGGGGGGGACTACGAGCAGTACTTC. This chain links TRBV28 with TRBJ2-7, with TRBD1 identical over 11 bases. After removal of 5 bases from V and 3 bases from J, the junction contained 6 bases not matched to a gene. Germline V gene data show CDR1 as MDHEN and CDR2 as SYDVKM. The CDR3 is 15 residues long.

Concerning this clone: This likely reflects a read error, since a far larger clone is one base away. The chain couples TRBV6-4 to TRBJ2-7, with TRBD2 identical over 12 bases. This CDR3 has 16 residues. V dropped 3 bases and J dropped 5; count of bases not matched to a gene: 8. Germline V gene sequence: CDR1 MRHNA, CDR2 SNTAGT. Here the CDR3 reads CASSELTSGSENEQYF. The DNA of the CDR3 is TGTGCCAGCAGTGAGTTGACTAGCGGGAGTGAGAACGAGCAGTACTTC.

The rearrangement uses TRBV27 and TRBJ2-7; D may be TRBD2 (5 bases). The germline V gene encodes CDR1 MNHEY and CDR2 SMNVEV (reference sequence). This CDR3 contains 14 residues. V dropped 5 bases and J dropped 0 bases, with 11 bases sitting between them. CDR3 amino acids: CASSLRGHSYEQYF. The CDR3 DNA is TGTGCCAGCAGTCTCCGGGGTCACTCCTACGAGCAGTACTTC.

The V and J genes are TRBV6-5 and TRBJ2-5; unclear D gene. The V gene lost 2 bases and the J gene lost 5 bases, with 15 bases spanning the gap. Germline V gene lookup returns CDR1 MNHEY and CDR2 SVGAGI. This CDR3 is built from 15 residues. The CDR3 DNA sequence: TGTGCCAGCAGTTACGGTAGCCTGGCCCGGGAGACCCAGTACTTC. Translating gives CASSYGSLARETQYF.

The chain is built from TRBV14 and TRBJ2-5; possibly TRBD1 for D (6 bases). Trimming removed 0 bases from V and 2 bases from J, with 10 bases in between. Germline-derived CDR1 and CDR2 are SGHDN and FVKESK. There are 15 residues in the CDR3. Here the CDR3 DNA reads TGTGCCAGCAGCCAAGAGGGGGCGGTACAAGAGACCCAGTACTTC. Protein product: CASSQEGAVQETQYF.

The chain recombines TRBV7-9 with TRBJ2-5; a possible D gene is TRBD1 (6 bases). Germline lookup yields CDR1 SEHNR and CDR2 FQNEAQ (reference sequence). The CDR3 extends over 15 amino acids. Trimming left V 5 bases short and J 2 bases short, with 15 bases between. Here the CDR3 DNA reads TGTGCCAGCAGCCAGATCAAACAGGGACAAGAGACCCAGTACTTC. This gives the protein CASSQIKQGQETQYF.

The chain has TRBV19 and TRBJ2-5, with 7 bases fitting TRBD1. CDR3 length equals 12 residues. V was pared by 7 bases and J by 2 bases, with 1 base of the junction left unmatched. Germline V gene lookup returns CDR1 LNHDA and CDR2 SQIVND (reference sequence). CDR3 sequence: CASKQGQETQYF. DNA of the CDR3: TGTGCCAGTAAACAGGGGCAAGAGACCCAGTACTTC.

The V gene is TRBV18, the J gene TRBJ1-1; 8 nucleotides align to TRBD1. Germline-derived CDR1 and CDR2 are KGHSH and LQKENI. V was pared by 0 bases and J by 1 base, with 1 base of the junction left unmatched. This CDR3 has 15 residues. The CDR3 protein is CASSPPGTGNTEAFF. CDR3 coding DNA: TGTGCCAGCTCACCACCCGGGACAGGGAACACTGAAGCTTTCTTT.

V gene TRBV6-1 combines with J gene TRBJ1-1; D might be TRBD1 (6 bases). Germline V gene data show CDR1 as MNHNS and CDR2 as SASEGT. The CDR3 has 14 residues. V was pared by 6 bases and J by 2 bases, with 13 bases between. This chain's CDR3 is CASRLGQTNTEAFF. The DNA of the CDR3 is TGTGCCAGCAGACTTGGACAGACAAACACTGAAGCTTTCTTT.

This chain uses TRBV28 with TRBJ1-1; D not resolved. Germline V lookup: CDR1 MDHEN, CDR2 SYDVKM. There are 11 residues in the CDR3. V was trimmed by 5 bases and J by 4 bases, leaving 5 bases between them. CDR3 in DNA: TGTGCCAGCAGTCGGAGCACTGAAGCTTTCTTT. Protein product: CASSRSTEAFF.

For this clone: The junction does not match germline at one end; this may be a read error. CDR3 sequence reads: CSSNRDTEAFF. CDR3 nucleotides: TGTTCCAGCAACAGGGACACTGAAGCTTTCTTT. The chain combines TRBV7-9 with TRBJ1-1; D might be TRBD1 (6 bases). CDR3 size: 11 residues. The germline CDR1 and CDR2 sequences are SEHNR and FQNEAQ (reference sequence).

V usage is TRBV5-1 and J usage is TRBJ2-7; TRBD1 matches 7 bases. This CDR3 region has 13 residues. Germline values: CDR1 SGHRS, CDR2 YFSETQ. V lost 4 bases and J lost 6; bases outside the gene matches: 7. CDR3 amino acids: CASSLGQAPEQYF. For the CDR3, the DNA is TGCGCCAGCAGCCTTGGACAGGCCCCCGAGCAGTACTTC.

This sequence joins TRBV5-1 and TRBJ2-7; TRBD2 aligns across 14 bases. Losses at the gene ends were 5 bases for V and 1 base for J; bases not matched to a gene: 8. The length of the CDR3 is 17 residues. In germline, CDR1 is SGHRS, CDR2 YFSETQ. The CDR3 bases are TGCGCCAGCAGACCCGGGACTAGCGGGAGCTTATCCTACGAGCAGTACTTC. It is translated as CASRPGTSGSLSYEQYF.

The rearrangement uses TRBV27 and TRBJ2-5; 7 bases agree with TRBD1. J was trimmed by 0 bases and V by 1 base; bases with no gene match: 5. The CDR3 contains 16 residues. Germline V CDR1 and CDR2: MNHEY, SMNVEV (reference sequence). Here the CDR3 DNA reads TGTGCCAGCAGTTTATTCCCGACAGGGTACCAAGAGACCCAGTACTTC. Translated, it gives CASSLFPTGYQETQYF.